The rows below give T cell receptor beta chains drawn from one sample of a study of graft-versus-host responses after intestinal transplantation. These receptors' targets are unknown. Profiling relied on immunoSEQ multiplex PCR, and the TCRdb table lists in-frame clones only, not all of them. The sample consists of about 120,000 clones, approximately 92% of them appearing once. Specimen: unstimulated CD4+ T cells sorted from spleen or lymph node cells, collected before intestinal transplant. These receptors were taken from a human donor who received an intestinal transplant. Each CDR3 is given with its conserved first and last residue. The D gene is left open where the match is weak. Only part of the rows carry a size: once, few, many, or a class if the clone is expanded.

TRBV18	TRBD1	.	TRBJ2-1	TGTGCCAGCTCACGGACAGGGGGCGATGAGCAGTTCTTC	CASSRTGGDEQFF
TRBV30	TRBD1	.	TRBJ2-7	TGTGCCTGGGGGACAGTCTACGAGCAGTACTTC	CAWGTVYEQYF
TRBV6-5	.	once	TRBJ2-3	TGTGCCAGCAGAGACTCCGGGGTCTCCAAGGATACGCAGTATTTT	CASRDSGVSKDTQYF
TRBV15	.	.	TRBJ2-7	TGTGCCACCAGCAGAGATCGCGGCGGCTCCTACGAGCAGTACTTC	CATSRDRGGSYEQYF
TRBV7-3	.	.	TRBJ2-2	TGTGCCGCTGGGGACCCGAACACCGGGGAGCTGTTTTTT	CAAGDPNTGELFF
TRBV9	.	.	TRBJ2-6	TGTGCCAGCAGCGTAGCTGGGGCCAACGTCCTGACTTTC	CASSVAGANVLTF
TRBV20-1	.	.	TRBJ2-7	TGCAGTGCTAGAGACTCCTACGAGCAGTACTTC	CSARDSYEQYF
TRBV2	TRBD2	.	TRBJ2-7	TGTGCCAGTGGGGGACTACCGGCCTACGAGCAGTACTTC	CASGGLPAYEQYF
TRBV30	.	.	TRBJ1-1	TGTGCCTGGAGTGTATACGTTATGAACACTGAAGCTTTCTTT	CAWSVYVMNTEAFF
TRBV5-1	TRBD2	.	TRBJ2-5	TGCGCCAGCAGCTCCGGACTAGCGGGAGTAAGGAGAGAGACCCAGTACTTC	CASSSGLAGVRRETQYF
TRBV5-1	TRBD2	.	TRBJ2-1	TGCGCCAGCAGGACTAGCGGGAGTGAGGATGAGCAGTTCTTC	CASRTSGSEDEQFF
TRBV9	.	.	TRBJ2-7	TGTGCCAGCAGCCCCGTGGGGGGAGCAGGGGAGCAGTACTTC	CASSPVGGAGEQYF
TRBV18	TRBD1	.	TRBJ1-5	TGTGCCAGCTCACTCCGCCCGGACAGGGTTAGCAATCAGCCCCAGCATTTT	CASSLRPDRVSNQPQHF
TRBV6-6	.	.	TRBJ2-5	TGTGCCAGCAGGATAGCGGACTACCAAGAGACCCAGTACTTC	CASRIADYQETQYF
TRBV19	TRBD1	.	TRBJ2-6	TGTGCCAGTAGTTCGGACAGGGGCAACGTCCTGACTTTC	CASSSDRGNVLTF